This T cell receptor beta chain was found in a study of T cells in Graves' hyperthyroidism and ophthalmopathy. Study results and caveats: Onset of ophthalmopathy came a median approximately 6.5 months after the model predicted it.

At least ten counts were recorded for this clonotype. Its target is unknown. At one end, the junction sequence differs from germline, possibly due to a read error. The TCR beta CDR3 regions underwent amplification using RNA transcripts as the source. The primer set for the first-round RT-PCR of the TCR CDR3 was HTBI. MiXCR, run by TCRdb on the multiplex PCR reads, gives a single entry per CDR3 protein. Of 250,000 to 300,000 distinct CDR3 sequences in the sample, roughly 15% were seen once. From germline, CDR1 is SGDLS and CDR2 YYNGEE. The CDR3 contains 18 residues. Pregnant or lactating patients were excluded, as were those with uncontrolled infection or other autoimmune disease.

Sequencing was done on a sample of blood. This TCR was sampled from a woman in her thirties or forties with Graves' hyperthyroidism. The chain uses TRBV9 and TRBJ1-1, with D maybe TRBD1 (5 bases). CDR3 bases: TGTGCCAGCACCGTAACAGGTGATCCTCGTACCATGAACACTGAAGCTTTCTTT. It codes for CASTVTGDPRTMNTEAFF.